These 27 T cell receptor beta chains originate from one sample sequenced in a study of cytomegalovirus exposure and HLA in healthy donors. The PCR ran on 60 Vbeta and 13 Jbeta primers. Assay: immunoSEQ multiplex PCR; the TCRdb copy retains only in-frame clones and omits some. The data contain about 120,000 clones, around 74% of them seen just once; the ten biggest clones take up approximately 31%. Sequenced sample: PBMCs. These receptor sequences come from a man between 60 and 75 years old in good health and CMV-seropositive.

The CDR3 DNA reads TGTGCCAGCAGTCCTAGGACTAGCGGGCCCGCTTACGAGCAGTACTTC. It specifies CASSPRTSGPAYEQYF. This chain links TRBV6-6 with TRBJ2-7; TRBD2 agrees at 11 bases. The CDR3 covers 16 residues. Trimming removed 5 bases from V and 4 bases from J; junction bases left unmatched: 10. Germline V gene lookup returns CDR1 MNHNY and CDR2 SVGAGI (reference sequence).

Concerning this clone: One end of the junction varies from germline; a read error may be responsible. The genes are TRBV5-1 and TRBJ2-7; 7 nucleotides agree with TRBD1. Per germline, CDR1 SGHRS and CDR2 YFSETQ. The CDR3 has 13 residues. The CDR3 is CASSPDRALDSDF. CDR3 DNA sequence: TGCGCCAGCAGCCCCGACAGGGCCCTCGACTCGGACTTC.

The V gene is TRBV6-1, the J gene TRBJ1-2, with 8 bases aligning to TRBD1. V shed 5 bases and J 2 bases; nucleotides not matched to a gene: 4. Per the germline V gene, CDR1 is MNHNS and CDR2 is SASEGT. The CDR3 is 14 residues long. The CDR3 region is CASSPGGANYGYTF. DNA for the CDR3: TGTGCCAGCAGTCCAGGGGGCGCGAACTATGGCTACACCTTC.

This clone was observed once. The chain combines TRBV5-1 with TRBJ2-3, with D perhaps TRBD2 (5 bases). The V gene lost 1 base and the J gene lost 1 base, with 13 bases spanning the gap. Germline CDR1 and CDR2: SGHRS and YFSETQ. The CDR3 length is 16 residues. The CDR3 nucleotides read TGCGCCAGCAGCTTGAGCGGAGGCCCAGGCACAGATACGCAGTATTTT. Protein sequence: CASSLSGGPGTDTQYF.

This sequence joins TRBV5-1 and TRBJ1-6; D not certain. Trimming removed 1 base from V and 0 bases from J, with 8 bases in between. CDR1 and CDR2 (germline): SGHRS, YFSETQ. The CDR3 totals 16 residues. The CDR3 sequence: CASSLTVSSYNSPLHF. In nucleotides, the CDR3 is TGCGCCAGCAGCTTGACGGTTAGCTCCTATAATTCACCCCTCCACTTT.

The genes are TRBV5-6 and TRBJ1-4; 7 positions match TRBD1. The germline CDR1 and CDR2 sequences are SGHDT and YYEEEE. V shed 4 bases, J shed 11 bases, and the junction held 17 bases outside the gene matches. This CDR3 comprises 16 residues. CDR3 sequence reads: CASSRGGGQAGVKLFF. The CDR3 DNA sequence: TGTGCCAGCAGCCGCGGTGGTGGACAGGCCGGAGTGAAACTGTTTTTT.

The rearrangement joins TRBV2 to TRBJ1-5, with 7 bases fitting TRBD1. Germline trimming cut 7 bases from V and 0 bases from J; bases unmatched to any gene: 12. CDR1 is SNHLY, CDR2 FYNNEI, per germline. This CDR3 comprises 17 residues. CDR3 DNA sequence: TGTGCCAGCAACGGCGACGCAAAGGGGGCTAGCAATCAGCCCCAGCATTTT. Encoded protein: CASNGDAKGASNQPQHF.

DNA for the CDR3: TGCGCCAGCAGCTTGGTCCTAGCGGGATACGGGCAGGAGACCCAGTACTTC. Translation: CASSLVLAGYGQETQYF. The chain carries TRBV5-1 and TRBJ2-5, with 9 nucleotides matching TRBD2. The germline CDR1 and CDR2 sequences are SGHRS and YFSETQ. The J segment lost 5 bases and the V segment lost 0 bases, leaving 11 bases of the junction unmatched. The CDR3 contains 17 residues.

The J gene is TRBJ1-6, the V gene TRBV25-1, with TRBD1 matching over 8 bases. This CDR3 contains 12 residues. Germline V gives CDR1 MGHDK, CDR2 SYGVNS. The ends lost 6 bases at V and 11 bases at J; junction bases unmatched: 3. CDR3 nucleotides: TGTGCCAGCAGCATCAGGGGGCCACCCCTCCACTTT. Translation: CASSIRGPPLHF.

The table lists this clone with a count of one. This chain links TRBV27 with TRBJ2-1; TRBD1 might be the D (6 bases). The CDR3 length is 17 residues. CDR1 MNHEY and CDR2 SMNVEV come from the germline V gene (reference sequence). The germline V and J ends were trimmed by 5 bases and 2 bases, with 19 bases remaining between them. As DNA, the CDR3 is TGTGCCAGCAGTCGAGGGGGTAGACAGGTAGCCTACAATGAGCAGTTCTTC. Protein product: CASSRGGRQVAYNEQFF.

The chain links TRBV11-2 to TRBJ2-7; D remains unclear. The CDR3 runs 13 residues. Per germline, CDR1 SGHAT and CDR2 FQNNGV. The V gene lost 6 bases and the J gene lost 4 bases, with 13 bases spanning the gap. DNA for the CDR3: TGTGCCAGCAGTATATTCGACGGGTACGAGCAGTACTTC. Translated: CASSIFDGYEQYF.

The rearrangement links TRBV4-1 to TRBJ2-7, with 7 bases that match TRBD2. After removal of 0 bases from V and 5 bases from J, the junction contained 1 base not matched to a gene. The germline CDR1 and CDR2 sequences are MGHRA and YSYEKL. There are 13 residues in the CDR3. This CDR3 reads CASSQEGGDEQYF. DNA of the CDR3: TGCGCCAGCAGCCAAGAGGGGGGGGACGAGCAGTACTTC.

The chain employs TRBV4-2 and TRBJ2-3; D gene unclear. This CDR3 is built from 15 residues. V lost 4 bases to trimming and J lost 5 bases, with 16 bases between them. Germline CDR1 reads LGHNA; CDR2 reads YNFKEQ. The CDR3 DNA sequence: TGTGCCAGCAGCCCAAAAGCTCCCACCCGAGATACGCAGTATTTT. Its protein is CASSPKAPTRDTQYF.

V is TRBV6-5 and J is TRBJ1-1; possibly TRBD1 for D (6 bases). This CDR3 contains 15 residues. CDR1 is MNHEY, CDR2 SVGAGI, per germline. Deletions cut 2 bases from V and 3 bases from J, with 13 bases between. CDR3 sequence (DNA): TGTGCCAGCAGTTACAGGAGGTCAGGGGACACTGAAGCTTTCTTT. Its protein product is CASSYRRSGDTEAFF.

The chain recombines TRBV5-4 with TRBJ2-7; TRBD1 is a possible D gene (5 bases). CDR1 SGHNT and CDR2 YYREEE come from the germline V gene (reference sequence). The CDR3 is 14 amino acids. Trimming took 4 bases from V and 0 from J, leaving 11 bases between them. DNA of the CDR3: TGTGCCAGCAGCCAGGACACCAACTCCTACGAGCAGTACTTC. Translated, it gives CASSQDTNSYEQYF. Looking up the rest from reference TRBV5-4 and TRBJ2-7 gives the full variable domain: ETGVTQSPTHLIKTRGQQVTLRCSSQSGHNTVSWYQQALGQGPQFIFQYYREEENGRGNFPPRFSGLQFPNYSSELNVNALELDDSALYLCASSQDTNSYEQYFGPGTRLTVT.

The V and J genes are TRBV10-2 and TRBJ1-5; D call uncertain. V was pared by 5 bases and J by 5 bases, with 10 bases between. This CDR3 is built from 13 residues. Germline loops: CDR1 WSHSY, CDR2 SAAADI. This CDR3 reads CASSLQYHQPQHF. As DNA, the CDR3 is TGCGCCAGCAGTTTGCAGTATCATCAGCCCCAGCATTTT.

The chain couples TRBV10-3 to TRBJ1-5; 7 nucleotides line up with TRBD1. The germline V gene has CDR1 ENHRY and CDR2 SYGVKD. V lost 6 bases, J lost 4 bases, and 12 bases stayed unmatched. The CDR3 covers 16 residues. The DNA for the CDR3 is TGTGCCATCAGCGACTCTAACAGGGGAGGTAATCAGCCCCAGCATTTT. Translation: CAISDSNRGGNQPQHF.

The chain is built from TRBV5-1 and TRBJ2-1; a possible D gene is TRBD2 (6 bases). The CDR3 has 15 residues. The V gene's germline CDR1 is SGHRS and CDR2 YFSETQ. The V and J ends lost 4 bases and 7 bases respectively, with 18 bases between them. The CDR3 nucleotides read TGCGCCAGCAGCGGCGGCGGGGCCCCCAATAATGAGCAGTTCTTC. Translating it yields CASSGGGAPNNEQFF.

The chain joins TRBV28 to TRBJ1-5, with a tentative D call TRBD1 (6 bases). Germline loops: CDR1 MDHEN, CDR2 SYDVKM. This CDR3 region has 14 residues. V lost 3 bases to trimming and J lost 3 bases, with 9 bases between them. CDR3 amino acids: CASSFTGFNQPQHF. For the CDR3, the DNA is TGTGCCAGCAGTTTTACAGGGTTCAATCAGCCCCAGCATTTT.

This rearrangement joins TRBV29-1 to TRBJ2-5; tentative D call: TRBD2 (5 bases). In germline, CDR1 is SQVTM, CDR2 ANQGSEA. The CDR3 is 13 residues long. V lost 3 bases, J lost 4 bases, and 12 bases lay in between. The CDR3 region is CSVDGGRGETQYF. CDR3 sequence (DNA): TGCAGCGTTGACGGTGGGAGAGGAGAGACCCAGTACTTC.

The chain is built from TRBV28 and TRBJ2-7; D ambiguous. Germline CDR1 and CDR2: MDHEN and SYDVKM. CDR3 length: 13 amino acids. Deletions cut 3 bases from V and 3 bases from J, with 9 bases between. Written as DNA, the CDR3 is TGTGCCAGCAGTTTTTTTCGGAGCTACGAGCAGTACTTC. As protein: CASSFFRSYEQYF. The full variable domain, completed using reference TRBV28 and TRBJ2-7, is DVKVTQSSRYLVKRTGEKVFLECVQDMDHENMFWYRQDPGLGLRLIYFSYDVKMKEKGDIPEGYSVSREKKERFSLILESASTNQTSMYLCASSFFRSYEQYFGPGTRLTVT.

The chain combines TRBV6-4 with TRBJ2-3; 7 nucleotides align to TRBD2. Trimming at V came to 0 bases and at J to 4 bases, leaving 7 bases not matched to a gene. Germline assignment: CDR1 MRHNA and CDR2 SNTAGT. The CDR3 is made up of 16 amino acids. The CDR3 DNA is TGTGCCAGCAGTGACTCAACCGGGGGAGGGTCAGATACGCAGTATTTT. Protein sequence: CASSDSTGGGSDTQYF.

J is TRBJ2-5 and V is TRBV6-6; 9 nucleotides line up with TRBD1. From germline, CDR1 is MNHNY and CDR2 SVGAGI (reference sequence). CDR3 length: 14 residues. J gave up 7 bases and V 5 bases, and 8 bases lay outside the gene matches. The CDR3 sequence: CASSPGQGGWTQYF. For the CDR3, the DNA is TGTGCCAGCAGTCCGGGACAGGGAGGTTGGACCCAGTACTTC.

This clone has only a few counts. The rearrangement uses TRBV21-1 and TRBJ2-4; TRBD2 is the table's D call, not checked against the DNA. TRBV21-1 is a recognized pseudogene. The CDR3 extends over 17 amino acids. The CDR3 region is CASLGLAVLLAKNIQYF. The CDR3 region has the DNA TGTGCCAGCCTCGGACTAGCGGTTTTACTAGCCAAAAACATTCAGTACTTC.

V usage is TRBV5-1 and J usage is TRBJ2-7, with 8 bases aligning to TRBD1. The V gene's germline CDR1 is SGHRS and CDR2 YFSETQ. CDR3 size: 14 residues. V dropped 0 bases and J dropped 3; count of bases not matched to a gene: 2. The CDR3 loop is CASSLEDRDYEQYF. CDR3 coding DNA: TGCGCCAGCAGCTTGGAGGACAGGGACTACGAGCAGTACTTC.

This rearrangement joins TRBV2 to TRBJ2-7; 7 nucleotides align to TRBD1. The germline CDR1 and CDR2 sequences are SNHLY and FYNNEI. The J segment lost 2 bases and the V segment lost 7 bases, leaving 5 bases of the junction unmatched. The CDR3 has 13 residues. The CDR3, as DNA: TGTGCCAGCAAGGGGCAGGGGGCCTACGAGCAGTACTTC. This gives the protein CASKGQGAYEQYF.

V gene TRBV6-1 combines with J gene TRBJ1-1; unclear D gene. CDR1 MNHNS and CDR2 SASEGT come from the germline V gene. CDR3 size: 13 residues. Trimming pared 6 bases from V and 2 bases from J, leaving 10 bases between. The CDR3, as DNA: TGTGCCAGCAGAACGACACACAACACTGAAGCTTTCTTT. It encodes CASRTTHNTEAFF.